The 5 T cell receptor beta chains in this list originate from one sample, sequenced in a study of tumor and adjacent non-tumor tissue in lung cancer. Three rounds of nested PCR, following a modified ARM-PCR protocol, produced the TCRbeta library. TCRdb ran MiXCR on the multiplex PCR reads and lists one entry per CDR3 protein. The top ten clones hold around 30% of a sample with tens of thousands of distinct CDR3 sequences, under 70% of them seen once. This sample's RNA came from whole unsorted tissue. More than 3 cm separated this lung sample from the edge of the tumor. What was sequenced was distant non-tumor lung tissue. The receptors were sampled from a woman aged 50 to 60 with non-small cell lung cancer.

For this clonotype: A clone one base away is much larger, so this may be a read error. The J gene is TRBJ2-5, the V gene TRBV20-1; D perhaps matches TRBD2 (5 bases). Germline V gene data show CDR1 as DFQATT and CDR2 as SNEGSKA (reference sequence). The CDR3 runs to 16 residues. V dropped 7 bases and J dropped 2 bases, with 23 bases sitting between them. For the CDR3, the DNA is TGCAGTGGGATTGGCAGGAGGCGTCGAGGGCAAGAGACCCAGTACTTC. As protein: CSGIGRRRRGQETQYF.

Points on this clonotype: One end of the junction is discordant with germline, which a read error may explain. The chain uses TRBV12-3 or TRBV12-4 and TRBJ2-7; no clear D gene. This CDR3 spans 14 amino acids. The CDR3 sequence: CASSLGSFSYDQYF. DNA of the CDR3: TGTGCCAGCAGTCTCGGCAGTTTCTCCTACGACCAGTACTTC.

This clonotype has a handful of counts. The V gene is TRBV6-1, the J gene TRBJ1-1; 7 nucleotides line up with TRBD1. Unmatched junction bases numbered 10, after V lost 4 bases and J lost 5 bases. There are 15 residues in the CDR3. The germline gives CDR1 MNHNS, CDR2 SASEGT. As DNA, the CDR3 is TGTGCCAGCAGTGCAGGGACAGTTGGAATGACTGAAGCTTTCTTT. This sequence encodes CASSAGTVGMTEAFF.

On this clonotype: Because the CDR3 is missing its conserved closing phenylalanine or tryptophan, this is likely a read error. No DNA is shown, since the ends of the CDR3 on it are uncertain; the CDR3 is the one TCRdb lists. The chain links TRBV10-3 to TRBJ2-1; the table assigns TRBD1, which was not confirmed against the DNA. The CDR3 has 12 residues if both end residues are counted. Germline values: CDR1 ENHRY, CDR2 SYGVKD. The CDR3 sequence is CAIAGGLNEQLL.

On this clonotype: The conserved phenylalanine or tryptophan normally closing the CDR3 is absent here, so this likely arose from a read error. The chain carries TRBV12-3 or TRBV12-4 and TRBJ2-5; maybe TRBD1 (5 bases). V lost 7 bases and J lost 1, with 13 bases in between. This CDR3 has 14 residues. The chain's CDR3 is CASILPDTQETQYI. In nucleotides, the CDR3 is TGTGCCAGCATCTTACCGGACACCCAAGAGACCCAGTACATC.